This T cell receptor beta chain was recorded in a study of Graves' ophthalmopathy and Graves' hyperthyroidism. Amplification from RNA transcripts yielded the TCR beta CDR3 regions. Second-round multiplex PCR came after a first-round RT-PCR that employed HTBI primers. From the multiplex PCR reads, TCRdb called clonotypes with MiXCR, one entry per CDR3 protein. The sample yields hundreds of thousands of distinct CDR3 sequences, around a fifth seen once. The PBMCs had their origin in about 9.7 ml of fresh peripheral blood. CDR3 length: 14 amino acids. Germline CDR1 is MDHEN and CDR2 is SYDVKM. J lost 3 bases, V lost 5 bases, and 3 bases had no gene match. This clonotype was found many times. Its cognate antigen is unknown. General observations from the study: Most clonotypes expanded in thyroid above 0.001 frequency were present in blood too.

The sequence was obtained from a woman aged 18-30 years with stable Graves' hyperthyroidism. Some clones in this sample may be carry-over from other donors' samples. The chain has TRBV28 and TRBJ1-3, with TRBD1 identical over 8 bases. Sequencing used peripheral blood. The CDR3 region is CASSQGAVGNTIYF. The CDR3 nucleotides read TGTGCCAGCAGTCAGGGGGCGGTTGGAAACACCATATATTTT.